One and the same sample provided the 26 T cell receptor beta chains below, sequenced in a study of CD8+ T cells in alopecia areata. Extraction and reverse transcription of RNA yielded cDNA as the sequencing template. The protocol was immunoSEQ multiplex PCR, while the TCRdb copy is restricted to in-frame clones and leaves out a portion. The sample includes 200,000 to 300,000 clones, none of them occurring once. Sorting of pooled cutaneous lymph node cells was based on CD4, CD8alpha, NKG2D, NKG2ACE and other markers. Sequencing used CD4+ T cells sorted from a lymph node. The receptors come from a C3H/HeJ mouse with alopecia areata. MHC haplotype of the mouse line: H2-k.

This clone was seen only a few times. Gene names denote mouse genes. The part of the CDR3 DNA that was read is TGCACCTGCAGTGCATCAGGGAACTATGCT. Translation gives CTCSASGNYA. The full CDR3 protein is CTCSASGNYAEQFF. This chain connects TRBV1 to TRBJ2-1; D is perhaps TRBD1 (5 bases). The CDR3 extends 4 residues past the end of the read, so its final part is completed from the germline J gene. Germline CDR1 reads NSQYPW; CDR2 reads LRSPGD (reference sequence). V was cut by 2 bases and J by 1 base, with 6 bases left in between. CDR3 length: 14 residues.

This clone was seen only a few times. Gene and germline names: mouse. The read stops 4 residues short of the end of the CDR3; the missing end is completed from the germline J gene. The chain carries TRBV13-3 and TRBJ2-1, with TRBD2 matching over 12 bases. Germline V gene lookup returns CDR1 NNHDY and CDR2 SYVADS. The CDR3 covers 13 residues. CDR3 bases read: TGTGCCAGCAAAGACTGGGGGGGCGCT. Amino acids: CASKDWGGA. Given in full, the CDR3 is CASKDWGGAEQFF.

Only a few counts were recorded for this clone. Mouse names are used for the genes. The read halts 4 residues ahead of the CDR3 end, with the missing end drawn from the germline J gene. This sample also contains other DNA sequences that code for the same CDR3. The rearrangement links TRBV14 to TRBJ2-1; TRBD1 aligns across 10 bases. V trimming: 5 bases; J trimming: 3 bases; junction bases outside the gene matches: 2. Germline assignment: CDR1 SGHDT and CDR2 FRDEAV. This CDR3 has 14 residues. CDR3 bases read: TGTGCCAGCAGCCGGGACAGGGGCTATGCT. It specifies CASSRDRGYA. The full CDR3 is CASSRDRGYAEQFF. Combining the CDR3 with reference TRBV14 and TRBJ2-1 gives the whole variable domain EAGVTQSPRYAVLQEGQAVSFWCDPISGHDTLYWYQQPRDQGPQLLVYFRDEAVIDNSQLPSDRFSAVRPKGTNSTLKIQSAKQGDTATYLCASSRDRGYAEQFFGPGTRLTVL.

This clone has more than one count but fewer than ten. Here the gene names and germline are mouse. The CDR3 end is not reached by the read, which stops 4 residues before it; the germline J gene fills it in. The chain combines TRBV13-1 with TRBJ1-1, with D maybe TRBD1 (5 bases). CDR1 NSHNY and CDR2 SYGAGN come from the germline V gene. V shed 5 bases and J shed 2 bases, with 13 bases lying between them. The CDR3 loop spans 14 amino acids. This chain's CDR3 is CASRAAGGNTEVFF. The DNA read from the CDR3 is TGTGCCAGCAGGGCCGCGGGGGGTAACACA.

This clone was detected a few times. Gene names refer to mouse genes. The CDR3 goes on 4 residues after the read ends, and that part is filled in from the germline J gene. This sequence joins TRBV13-2 and TRBJ2-3; D gene ambiguous. Germline CDR1 NNHNN, CDR2 SYGAGS (reference sequence). The V gene lost 3 bases and the J gene lost 0 bases, with 11 bases spanning the gap. This CDR3 spans 15 amino acids. This CDR3 is CASGGNRHSAETLYF. The DNA read from the CDR3 is TGTGCCAGCGGTGGAAACAGACATAGTGCAGAA.

Comment on this clone: Genes here carry mouse names. The read finishes 4 residues shy of the CDR3 end, and the germline J gene is used to complete it. The rearrangement uses TRBV19 and TRBJ2-3; 8 nucleotides match TRBD2. Germline V gives CDR1 FNHDT, CDR2 SITEND (reference sequence). V gave up 1 base and J gave up 1 base; unmatched junction bases: 5. CDR3 length equals 16 residues. The CDR3 loop reads CASSINWGSGAETLYF. The CDR3 bases that were read are TGTGCCAGCAGTATAAACTGGGGGTCTGGTGCAGAA.

A remark on this clone: The genes and germline here are from mouse. The sequenced fragment ends 4 residues before the CDR3 boundary, so the rest is inferred from the germline J gene. The V gene is TRBV13-1, the J gene TRBJ2-7; TRBD1 aligns across 10 bases. Germline CDR1 is NSHNY and CDR2 is SYGAGN. The CDR3 is 14 amino acids. This CDR3 reads CASRTGTGVYEQYF. The part of the CDR3 DNA that was read is TGTGCCAGCAGGACCGGGACAGGGGTTTAT.

With respect to this clone: Genes here carry mouse names. The read stops 4 residues short of the end of the CDR3; the missing end is completed from the germline J gene. Other DNA sequences within the sample encode an identical CDR3. The J gene is TRBJ1-1, the V gene TRBV1; D gene ambiguous. This CDR3 spans 12 amino acids. V was trimmed by 3 bases and J by 1 base, leaving 3 bases between them. Germline loops: CDR1 NSQYPW, CDR2 LRSPGD (reference sequence). The CDR3 reads CTCSAQNTEVFF. CDR3 DNA, as far as it was read: TGCACCTGCAGTGCCCAAAACACA.

In its sample, this clone was seen a few times. Germline and genes here are mouse. The read comes to an end 4 residues before the CDR3 does, leaving the germline J gene to fill in the end. This specimen includes other DNA sequences encoding the same CDR3. The chain links TRBV4 to TRBJ2-2; 9 bases map to TRBD1. The J segment lost 0 bases and the V segment lost 5 bases, leaving 1 base of the junction unmatched. CDR3 length equals 15 residues. The germline CDR1 and CDR2 sequences are LGHDT and YNNKQL (reference sequence). CDR3 bases read: TGTGCCAGCAGCCGACAGGGGGCAAACACCGGG. Amino acid sequence: CASSRQGANTG. The entire CDR3 is CASSRQGANTGQLYF.

This clone was counted only a few times. The gene names given are mouse names. The read comes to an end 4 residues before the CDR3 does, leaving the germline J gene to fill in the end. V usage is TRBV1 and J usage is TRBJ2-7; maybe TRBD1 (6 bases). This CDR3 has 12 residues. The V gene's germline CDR1 is NSQYPW and CDR2 LRSPGD (reference sequence). The DNA read from the CDR3 is TGCACCTGCACCGGGACAAAATAT. Translating it yields CTCTGTKY. From start to end, the CDR3 is CTCTGTKYEQYF.

A few counts support this clone. Mouse names are used for the genes. The CDR3 end lies 4 residues beyond the end of the read and is filled in from the germline J gene. The V gene is TRBV13-1, the J gene TRBJ2-1, with 10 nucleotides matching TRBD2. CDR1 and CDR2 (germline): NSHNY, SYGAGN. The J segment lost 6 bases and the V segment lost 3 bases, leaving 12 bases of the junction unmatched. The CDR3 runs 17 residues. The CDR3 loop reads CASSAPGGASLLAEQFF. The CDR3 DNA, read in part, is TGTGCCAGCAGTGCCCCTGGGGGGGCATCTTTGCTTGCT.

With respect to this clone: Gene names follow the mouse nomenclature. The read ends 4 residues early relative to the CDR3; the germline J gene fills the gap. V and J are TRBV31 and TRBJ2-2; the match to TRBD2 covers 7 bases. The germline V gene has CDR1 GKSSPN and CDR2 SITVG. The CDR3 has 15 amino acids. The V segment lost 0 bases and the J segment 2 bases; nucleotides outside the gene matches: 3. The chain's CDR3 is CAWSLWGVNTGQLYF. CDR3 bases read: TGTGCCTGGAGTCTGTGGGGGGTGAACACCGGG.

About this clone: Gene labels here are mouse ones. The read ends 4 residues shy of where the CDR3 ends; the end is completed using the germline J gene. This chain uses TRBV13-1 with TRBJ2-1; TRBD2 agrees at 12 bases. The V gene's germline CDR1 is NSHNY and CDR2 SYGAGN. J was trimmed by 3 bases and V by 3 bases; bases with no gene match: 4. The CDR3 covers 16 residues. CDR3 in amino acids: CASSGGLGGIYAEQFF. CDR3 bases read: TGTGCCAGCAGTGGGGGACTGGGGGGAATCTATGCT.

To note about this clone: Gene names and germline refer to mouse. The CDR3 end lies 4 residues beyond the end of the read and is filled in from the germline J gene. This chain joins TRBV17 and TRBJ2-7, with D tentatively TRBD1 (6 bases). The germline CDR1 and CDR2 sequences are MNHDT and YYDKIL. CDR3 size: 15 residues. Deletions cut 0 bases from V and 0 bases from J, with 9 bases between. The CDR3 loop is CASSRDRGSSYEQYF. CDR3 bases read: TGTGCTAGCAGTAGAGATAGGGGGAGCTCCTAT.

In the case of this clone: The gene names here belong to mouse. The read halts 4 residues ahead of the CDR3 end, with the missing end drawn from the germline J gene. The chain has TRBV19 and TRBJ2-7; 8 bases fit TRBD1. CDR3 size: 14 residues. V shed 6 bases, J shed 0 bases, and the junction held 5 bases outside the gene matches. The germline V gene encodes CDR1 FNHDT and CDR2 SITEND (reference sequence). The CDR3 loop is CASTRDRSSYEQYF. Incomplete CDR3 DNA: TGTGCCAGCACTCGGGACAGGAGCTCCTAT.

This clone was seen a handful of times. The listed genes are named as in mouse. The sequence runs out 4 residues before the end of the CDR3; the remainder is reconstructed from the germline J gene. V usage is TRBV5 and J usage is TRBJ2-1, with 11 bases identical to TRBD2. Germline loops: CDR1 LGHNA, CDR2 YNLKQL (reference sequence). The CDR3 is 16 amino acids. V was clipped by 1 base and J by 3 bases; unmatched bases: 2. The part of the CDR3 DNA that was read is TGTGCCAGCAGCCAAGGGACTGGGGGGATCTATGCT. Translated, it gives CASSQGTGGIYA. The complete CDR3 sequence is CASSQGTGGIYAEQFF.

Turning to this clone: Germline and genes: mouse. The read ends 4 residues shy of where the CDR3 ends; the end is completed using the germline J gene. Different DNA sequences within this sample yield the same CDR3. The V gene is TRBV13-2, the J gene TRBJ2-2, with 11 bases aligning to TRBD1. This CDR3 has 14 residues. In germline, CDR1 is NNHNN, CDR2 SYGAGS (reference sequence). J gave up 4 bases and V 5 bases, and 1 base lay outside the gene matches. CDR3 region: CASGDRGRTGQLYF. The part of the CDR3 DNA that was read is TGTGCCAGCGGGGACAGGGGGCGCACCGGG.

A few counts support this clone. All gene names here are mouse names. Coverage ceases 4 residues before the CDR3 finishes, and the germline J gene fills in the end. This chain links TRBV31 with TRBJ1-2, with TRBD1 as a possible D gene (5 bases). The CDR3 spans 16 residues. V was trimmed by 0 bases and J by 0 bases, leaving 14 bases between them. Germline V gene lookup returns CDR1 GKSSPN and CDR2 SITVG. The CDR3 region is CAWSLAPDSSNSDYTF. The part of the CDR3 DNA that was read is TGTGCCTGGAGTCTAGCCCCCGACAGTTCAAACTCC.

This clone was counted a few times. Gene and germline names: mouse. The CDR3 extends 4 residues past the end of the read, so its final part is completed from the germline J gene. V and J are TRBV13-3 and TRBJ1-1, with a possible D match to TRBD1 (6 bases). The CDR3 consists of 14 residues. The V gene lost 1 base and the J gene lost 4 bases, with 11 bases spanning the gap. CDR1 and CDR2 (germline): NNHDY, SYVADS. The sequenced CDR3 bases are TGTGCCAGCAGTGATCTACAGGGCGGCACA. This codes for CASSDLQGGT. The complete CDR3 sequence is CASSDLQGGTEVFF.

This clone was recorded a few times. Gene and germline names: mouse. The read comes to an end 4 residues before the CDR3 does, leaving the germline J gene to fill in the end. The chain uses TRBV5 and TRBJ2-5, with 9 nucleotides matching TRBD1. The CDR3 consists of 14 residues. Trimming at V came to 4 bases and at J to 2 bases, leaving 1 base not matched to a gene. Germline V gives CDR1 LGHNA, CDR2 YNLKQL (reference sequence). The CDR3 loop is CASSLGQGQDTQYF. CDR3 bases read: TGTGCCAGCAGCCTGGGACAGGGCCAAGAC.

As concerns this clone: Gene names and germline refer to mouse. With the read ending 4 residues before the CDR3 end, the germline J gene is used to fill in that end. Other DNA sequences within the sample encode an identical CDR3. The gene calls are TRBV13-3 and TRBJ1-2; 7 bases match TRBD1. After removal of 7 bases from V and 0 bases from J, the junction contained 3 bases not matched to a gene. This CDR3 has 13 residues. The germline V gene has CDR1 NNHDY and CDR2 SYVADS. Here the CDR3 reads CASGQGANSDYTF. Incomplete CDR3 DNA: TGTGCCAGCGGCCAGGGGGCAAACTCC.

This clone has more than one count but fewer than ten. Germline and genes here are mouse. Sequencing ends 4 residues short of the CDR3 end; the germline J gene provides the rest. In the same sample, other DNA sequences code for this CDR3. The rearrangement links TRBV1 to TRBJ1-1; TRBD1 aligns across 7 bases. Germline CDR1 reads NSQYPW; CDR2 reads LRSPGD (reference sequence). This CDR3 has 13 residues. The sequenced part of the CDR3 DNA is TGCACCTGCAGTGGGCCAGGGGGTACA. Translated, it gives CTCSGPGGT. The CDR3 in its entirety is CTCSGPGGTEVFF.

Concerning this clone: These gene names are mouse names. The read ends 4 residues shy of where the CDR3 ends; the end is completed using the germline J gene. This chain connects TRBV13-1 to TRBJ2-2; possibly TRBD1 for D (5 bases). CDR1 and CDR2 (germline): NSHNY, SYGAGN. V shed 6 bases and J shed 1 base, with 7 bases lying between them. The CDR3 loop spans 13 amino acids. CDR3 residues: CASTGQNTGQLYF. Incomplete CDR3 DNA: TGTGCCAGCACCGGACAAAACACCGGG.

Note on this clone: The gene symbols are mouse symbols. The read stops 4 residues short of the end of the CDR3; the missing end is completed from the germline J gene. This rearrangement joins TRBV19 to TRBJ1-2, with TRBD1 as a possible D gene (5 bases). CDR1 and CDR2 (germline): FNHDT, SITEND (reference sequence). The CDR3 has 13 amino acids. The CDR3 sequence: CASSIPRGDDYTF. Partial CDR3 DNA: TGTGCCAGCAGTATCCCCCGGGGGGAC.

On this clone itself: Mouse names are used for the genes. CDR3 region: CASSDDVSQNTLYF. CDR3 DNA, as far as it was read: TGTGCCAGCAGTGATGATGTGAGTCAAAAC. This chain links TRBV13-1 with TRBJ2-4; D unclear. The read stops 4 residues short of the end of the CDR3; the missing end is completed from the germline J gene. The length of the CDR3 is 14 residues. Germline CDR1 NSHNY, CDR2 SYGAGN. V shed 0 bases and J shed 0 bases, with 5 bases lying between them.

As concerns this clone: The gene names given are mouse names. The CDR3 end falls 4 residues outside the read, so it is completed with the germline J gene. Other DNA sequences in the same sample also yield this CDR3. The chain joins TRBV19 to TRBJ2-5; 10 positions match TRBD1. Germline V gene lookup returns CDR1 FNHDT and CDR2 SITEND (reference sequence). The CDR3 length is 15 residues. The CDR3: CASSPPGQGKDTQYF. CDR3 DNA, as far as it was read: TGTGCCAGCAGTCCCCCGGGACAGGGGAAAGAC.